This section outlines one T cell receptor (beta chain) sequence together with its context. This receptor's antigen is unknown. No quality values exist for individual bases; no much larger clone is one base distant. The data were taken from a study of blood T cell repertoires in COVID-19 (dated by TCRdb to about 2020). For the study in its entirety: The collaborator samples originated in the United States, Italy and Spain and spanned the acute and convalescent phases of COVID-19. The material from the prospective study consisted of cDNA or gDNA derived from T cells, B-cell-depleted T cells, or PBMCs. Deeply sampled blood TCRbeta repertoires from subjects exposed to, actively infected with, or recovered from COVID-19 were included in the dataset. A freely available public database, intended as a resource for researchers studying the immune response to SARS-CoV-2, is where the repertoires were released. Samples were obtained from the ongoing ImmuneRACE study (first 160 participants) and from approximately 1,200 subjects provided by 6 global collaborators. Nearly every sample came with metadata listing a de-identified subject ID, COVID-19 status, age in years and sex. HLA class I and class II types, where available, came from metadata supplied by the sample provider rather than from assay-based typing. Overall study outcomes, separate from this receptor: The quantity of clinical and demographic metadata differed by source and by participant and was supplied without curation.

TCRbeta CDR3 regions were amplified from genomic DNA by means of the immunoSEQ Assay, a bias-controlled multiplex PCR. Processing in the source paper ran as follows. The number of nucleated cells in each sample was estimated from the amplification of reference gene primers within the assay. To quantify the absolute abundance of each unique TCRbeta CDR3 rearrangement, sequence reads were collapsed and filtered. Productive Simpson clonality was computed per sample as the square root of Simpson's diversity index over productive rearrangements. TCRdb mirrors the immuneACCESS table, restricted to in-frame sequences. Some clones are absent from its copies; in checked studies, under half trace to an unresolved V gene, and the reason for the others is unknown. V, J and clone size are taken as reported in that table, and D and trimming were inferred from the DNA itself. The sample includes some 250,000 clones, with about 83% observed a single time. Clones ranked in the top ten supply more than 6.5% of the sample.

The CDR3 spans 17 residues, from the cysteine through the phenylalanine. Only the CDR3 DNA stays, 51 bases, in frame from base 1. As encoded in the germline V gene (reference sequence), CDR1 is SGHKS while CDR2 is YYEKEE. The V end loses 4 bases and the J end loses 2 bases, and a stretch of 21 bases separates them. Collaborating institutions collected whole blood in K2EDTA tubes following their own protocols. Collaborator samples were shipped for TCRbeta analysis as frozen whole blood, isolated PBMCs, or DNA extracted from either sample type. The V and J genes are TRBV5-5 and TRBJ1-2, and possibly TRBD1, on 6 matching bases. The sequencing sample was made of peripheral blood. The clonotype originates from a man between 35 and 55 years old with active or convalescent COVID-19. The DNA is TGTGCCAGCAGCGAACACGGGAAACAGGGAGTCAACTATGGCTACACCTTC. Its protein product is CASSEHGKQGVNYGYTF.